The 23 T cell receptor beta chains given below trace back to one sample, sequenced in a study of T cell changes during pregnancy in multiple sclerosis. The repertoire was sequenced with immunoSEQ multiplex PCR; TCRdb's copy has only in-frame clones and lacks some. The data contain 76,000 or so clones, 85% to 95% of them singletons. Sample: peripheral blood, taken in the second trimester of pregnancy. These receptors came from a female donor in good health, enrolled as a control in a pregnancy study.

Written as DNA, the CDR3 is TGTGCCAGCAGCTTAGCGGAGGAGGAGACCCAGTACTTC. Protein sequence: CASSLAEEETQYF. The chain recombines TRBV7-8 with TRBJ2-5; weak D call: TRBD2 (5 bases). Germline V gene lookup returns CDR1 SGHVS and CDR2 FQNEAQ. V lost 0 bases and J lost 5, with 7 bases in between. The CDR3 is 13 residues long.

The V and J genes are TRBV2 and TRBJ1-2; the D gene is possibly TRBD1 (6 bases). Germline CDR1 is SNHLY and CDR2 is FYNNEI. V was cut by 1 base and J by 6 bases, with 9 bases left in between. The CDR3 extends over 13 amino acids. The CDR3 here is CASSEGPGDGYTF. The CDR3 DNA sequence: TGTGCCAGCAGTGAAGGTCCAGGGGATGGCTACACCTTC.

The V gene is TRBV2, the J gene TRBJ2-3; 13 positions agree with TRBD2. This CDR3 has 16 amino acids. CDR1 is SNHLY, CDR2 FYNNEI, per germline. V was clipped by 10 bases and J by 4 bases; unmatched bases: 11. The chain's CDR3 is CATSAGLAGPPDTQYF. The DNA for the CDR3 is TGTGCCACCTCGGCGGGACTAGCGGGGCCTCCAGATACGCAGTATTTT.

The rearrangement links TRBV20-1 to TRBJ2-7; D is possibly TRBD2 (5 bases). V was trimmed by 4 bases and J by 2 bases, leaving 6 bases between them. The CDR3 has 11 amino acids. The germline V gene encodes CDR1 DFQATT and CDR2 SNEGSKA (reference sequence). CDR3 sequence reads: CSATGTYEQYF. The CDR3 DNA reads as TGCAGTGCTACCGGGACCTACGAGCAGTACTTC.

The rearrangement joins TRBV5-6 to TRBJ1-1; 9 nucleotides match TRBD1. V lost 3 bases, J lost 0 bases, and 6 bases stayed unmatched. Germline V gene lookup returns CDR1 SGHDT and CDR2 YYEEEE. The CDR3 is 16 residues long. The CDR3 here is CASSWDRVKMNTEAFF. The CDR3 nucleotides read TGTGCCAGCAGCTGGGACAGGGTAAAAATGAACACTGAAGCTTTCTTT.

The genes are TRBV4-3 and TRBJ2-4; maybe TRBD1 (6 bases). The V gene's germline CDR1 is LGHNA and CDR2 YSLEER. V lost 0 bases and J 2 bases, leaving 14 bases between the germline ends. The CDR3 spans 17 residues. In DNA form, the CDR3 reads TGCGCCAGCAGCCAAGATTTCAGGGGCTGGACCAAAAACATTCAGTACTTC. Its translation: CASSQDFRGWTKNIQYF.

CDR3 sequence (DNA): TGTGCCAGCAGTCCGGGCGGGGAGTATGGCTACACCTTC. As protein: CASSPGGEYGYTF. The rearrangement joins TRBV5-6 to TRBJ1-2, with unresolved D. This CDR3 is 13 amino acids long. From germline, CDR1 is SGHDT and CDR2 YYEEEE. The V end lost 5 bases, the J end lost 5 bases, and 13 bases lay between the germline ends. The variable domain in full, with the rest retrieved from reference TRBV5-6 and TRBJ1-2, is DAGVTQSPTHLIKTRGQQVTLRCSPKSGHDTVSWYQQALGQGPQFIFQYYEEEERQRGNFPDRFSGHQFPNYSSELNVNALLLGDSALYLCASSPGGEYGYTFGSGTRLTVV.

The V call is TRBV6-5, the J call TRBJ1-5; tentatively, D is TRBD1 (5 bases). The CDR3 sequence is 14 residues long. The germline V gene encodes CDR1 MNHEY and CDR2 SVGAGI. Trimming removed 5 bases from V and 1 base from J, with 9 bases in between. The CDR3 sequence is CASSRRGSNQPQHF. CDR3 sequence (DNA): TGTGCCAGCAGTCGACGGGGGAGCAATCAGCCCCAGCATTTT.

V usage is TRBV4-1 and J usage is TRBJ1-2, with TRBD1 as a possible D gene (6 bases). CDR3 length: 16 residues. The germline V gene encodes CDR1 MGHRA and CDR2 YSYEKL. Between the trimmed V and J ends, which lost 1 base and 4 bases, there was a span of 16 bases. The CDR3 coding sequence is TGCGCCAGCAGCCAAGTAGTTCAGGGGCTATCCTATGGCTACACCTTC. Protein product: CASSQVVQGLSYGYTF.

The V call is TRBV2, the J call TRBJ1-2; 8 positions agree with TRBD1. The trim removed 5 bases at V and 8 bases at J, leaving 7 bases unmatched. The germline V gene has CDR1 SNHLY and CDR2 FYNNEI. This CDR3 has 13 residues. CDR3 sequence: CASSSDRANGYTF. CDR3 in DNA: TGTGCCAGCAGTTCGGACAGGGCCAACGGCTACACCTTC. Based on the CDR3 plus reference TRBV2 and TRBJ1-2, the full variable domain is EPEVTQTPSHQVTQMGQEVILRCVPISNHLYFYWYRQILGQKVEFLVSFYNNEISEKSEIFDDQFSVERPDGSNFTLKIRSTKLEDSAMYFCASSSDRANGYTFGSGTRLTVV.

This clone was picked up one time. V is TRBV7-3 and J is TRBJ1-1, with 8 bases aligning to TRBD1. Trimming removed 5 bases from V and 7 bases from J; junction bases left unmatched: 6. Germline CDR1 and CDR2: SGHTA and FQGTGA. The CDR3 length is 13 residues. The CDR3 here is CASSPGTGVEAFF. In DNA, the CDR3 is TGTGCCAGCAGCCCCGGGACAGGAGTTGAAGCTTTCTTT.

The genes are TRBV7-8 and TRBJ2-1; 8 bases fit TRBD2. The CDR3 spans 15 residues. Germline CDR1 reads SGHVS; CDR2 reads FQNEAQ. Trimming took 2 bases from V and 5 from J; bases not matched to a gene: 5. The CDR3 bases are TGTGCCAGCAGCTTACGGGGGGGGAATAACAATGAGCAGTTCTTC. Amino acids: CASSLRGGNNNEQFF.

The chain is built from TRBV18 and TRBJ1-4, with 10 positions matching TRBD1. CDR1 KGHSH and CDR2 LQKENI come from the germline V gene. This CDR3 contains 16 residues. The J segment lost 7 bases and the V segment lost 2 bases, leaving 7 bases of the junction unmatched. CDR3 in amino acids: CASSPNTGTGAEKLFF. Here the CDR3 DNA reads TGTGCCAGCTCACCAAACACCGGGACAGGGGCTGAAAAACTGTTTTTT.

V gene TRBV4-1 combines with J gene TRBJ2-5; perhaps TRBD2 as D (6 bases). The CDR3 is made up of 17 amino acids. Germline values: CDR1 MGHRA, CDR2 YSYEKL. The V end was cut by 1 base, the J end by 4 bases, with 19 bases between. This CDR3 is CASSQGSWDGGRETQYF. The CDR3 coding sequence is TGCGCCAGCAGCCAAGGCAGTTGGGACGGAGGGAGAGAGACCCAGTACTTC.

J is TRBJ1-2 and V is TRBV7-2, with 10 nucleotides matching TRBD1. The germline gives CDR1 SGHTA, CDR2 FQGNSA. V lost 6 bases, J lost 1 base, and 11 bases stayed unmatched. This CDR3 spans 17 amino acids. CDR3 sequence reads: CASRGRQGASGNYGYTF. CDR3 nucleotides: TGTGCCAGCAGAGGAAGACAGGGGGCGTCGGGTAACTATGGCTACACCTTC.

CDR3 loop: CASVPRDGSSGNTIYF. In DNA form, the CDR3 reads TGTGCCAGCGTACCCCGGGACGGGAGCTCTGGAAACACCATATATTTT. This sequence joins TRBV4-2 and TRBJ1-3; tentatively, D is TRBD1 (5 bases). This CDR3 is built from 16 residues. V lost 8 bases to trimming and J lost 0 bases, with 17 bases between them. Germline V CDR1 and CDR2: LGHNA, YNFKEQ.

The rearrangement links TRBV18 to TRBJ1-1; 7 nucleotides match TRBD1. V dropped 4 bases and J dropped 9; count of bases not matched to a gene: 5. This CDR3 comprises 12 residues. Germline values: CDR1 KGHSH, CDR2 LQKENI. CDR3 loop: CASSQPGQKAFF. The CDR3 nucleotides read TGTGCCAGCTCACAACCGGGACAGAAAGCTTTCTTT.

The chain combines TRBV2 with TRBJ1-2; 7 bases fit TRBD1. From germline, CDR1 is SNHLY and CDR2 FYNNEI. The CDR3 spans 12 residues. The V gene end was trimmed by 7 bases and the J gene end by 8 bases; junction bases not matched to a gene: 7. The CDR3 nucleotides read TGTGCCAGCACCCGGGACAGTTGGGGCTACACCTTC. It specifies CASTRDSWGYTF.

This chain joins TRBV19 and TRBJ1-2; tentatively, D is TRBD1 (5 bases). V shed 7 bases and J shed 8 bases, with 17 bases lying between them. CDR1 is LNHDA and CDR2 is SQIVND in the germline V gene (reference sequence). The CDR3 length is 13 residues. CDR3 region: CASIGGLEGGYTF. The CDR3 nucleotides read TGTGCCAGTATCGGGGGTCTGGAAGGGGGCTACACCTTC.

The CDR3 spells CASSLRLDPNEKLFF. The CDR3 DNA reads TGTGCCAGTAGTCTGCGGTTAGACCCAAATGAAAAACTGTTTTTT. This chain uses TRBV19 with TRBJ1-4; D unclear. Germline V gene sequence: CDR1 LNHDA, CDR2 SQIVND (reference sequence). This CDR3 is built from 15 residues. Trimming removed 5 bases at V and 5 bases at J, with 15 bases between.

In its sample, this clone was seen a few times. Other DNA sequences in the sample encode the same CDR3. V gene TRBV7-9 combines with J gene TRBJ1-4, with D tentatively TRBD1 (5 bases). Germline CDR1 and CDR2: SEHNR and FQNEAQ (reference sequence). The germline V and J ends were trimmed by 2 bases and 5 bases, with 9 bases remaining between them. This CDR3 region has 14 residues. This CDR3 reads CASSLLKGNEKLFF. The CDR3 DNA sequence: TGTGCCAGCAGCTTACTGAAGGGGAATGAAAAACTGTTTTTT.

The chain employs TRBV9 and TRBJ1-3; 9 bases match TRBD1. Trimming removed 3 bases from V and 3 bases from J; junction bases left unmatched: 10. CDR3 length: 17 amino acids. CDR1 SGDLS and CDR2 YYNGEE come from the germline V gene. The CDR3 sequence is CASSAAGTGTLGNTIYF. DNA for the CDR3: TGTGCCAGCAGCGCGGCCGGGACAGGGACACTTGGAAACACCATATATTTT.

The V call is TRBV29-1, the J call TRBJ1-2; 7 nucleotides align to TRBD1. The CDR3 spans 12 residues. Germline V gene data show CDR1 as SQVTM and CDR2 as ANQGSEA. V shed 3 bases, J shed 4 bases, and the junction held 2 bases outside the gene matches. This CDR3 is CSVESGGYGYTF. CDR3 bases: TGCAGCGTTGAGTCAGGGGGCTATGGCTACACCTTC.